One and the same sample provided the 27 T cell receptor beta chains below, sequenced in a study of regulatory T cells in long-lasting Graves disease. Libraries of TCR beta came from iRepertoire HTBI primers plus Arm-PCR of CDR3 regions. TCRdb re-analysed the multiplex PCR reads in MiXCR, keeping a single row per CDR3 protein. The repertoire holds some 400,000 distinct CDR3 sequences, just under 15% seen once, with 16% in the top ten. Time point given: newly diagnosed GD, antithyroid drugs for less than 3 months. After RNA was extracted from PBMCs, the TCR library was made from it. These data were also reused for a study on T cells in Graves' hyperthyroidism and ophthalmopathy.

The sample was peripheral blood mononuclear cells (PBMCs), taken at new diagnosis, from a patient treated with antithyroid drugs. The source of these receptors is a woman aged 25 to 39 with Graves disease.

A word on this clonotype: This sequence may be a read error, since a much larger clone differs from it by one base. V gene TRBV19 combines with J gene TRBJ1-1; the D gene is possibly TRBD1 (5 bases). In germline, CDR1 is LNHDA, CDR2 SQIVND (reference sequence). The CDR3 sequence is 16 residues long. The CDR3 is CASSSVLGREDTEALF. CDR3 sequence (DNA): TGTGCCAGTAGTTCTGTCCTCGGCAGGGAGGACACTGAAGCTCTCTTT.

The CDR3 reads CSVDLAGETYEQYF. CDR3 sequence (DNA): TGCAGCGTTGACCTAGCGGGCGAGACCTACGAGCAGTACTTC. This chain links TRBV29-1 with TRBJ2-7; TRBD2 matches 8 bases. The CDR3 runs 14 residues. Germline-derived CDR1 and CDR2 are SQVTM and ANQGSEA. V shed 3 bases, J shed 2 bases, and the junction held 6 bases outside the gene matches.

CDR3 DNA: TGTGCCACCAGCAGAGAGTCGGGACTACCCCACACTGAAGCTTTCTTT. It yields the protein CATSRESGLPHTEAFF. V and J are TRBV15 and TRBJ1-1; weak D call: TRBD1 (5 bases). V lost 0 bases to trimming and J lost 3 bases, with 14 bases between them. This CDR3 is built from 16 residues. Germline V gene sequence: CDR1 LNHNV, CDR2 YYDKDF (reference sequence).

The genes are TRBV4-2 and TRBJ1-2, with D uncertain. In germline, CDR1 is LGHNA, CDR2 YNFKEQ. This CDR3 is 13 amino acids long. V lost 0 bases, J lost 7 bases, and 9 bases lay in between. The CDR3 region is CASSQEVEGGYTF. CDR3 sequence (DNA): TGTGCCAGCAGCCAAGAAGTCGAGGGTGGCTACACCTTC.

This clonotype came up many times. This chain uses TRBV20-1 with TRBJ2-1; 8 nucleotides match TRBD2. V shed 5 bases and J 8 bases; nucleotides not matched to a gene: 17. The CDR3 has 16 amino acids. Germline V CDR1 and CDR2: DFQATT, SNEGSKA (reference sequence). DNA for the CDR3: TGCAGTGCTCCTCCCTGCCTGGGACTAGTATCTCATGAGCAGTTCTTC. This codes for CSAPPCLGLVSHEQFF.

The J gene is TRBJ2-7, the V gene TRBV20-1, with TRBD1 matching over 9 bases. V lost 1 base and J lost 12; bases outside the gene matches: 10. Per germline, CDR1 DFQATT and CDR2 SNEGSKA (reference sequence). The CDR3 sequence is 13 residues long. CDR3 in DNA: TGCAGTGCTAGAGCATTCCCGGGACAGGGACCGTACTTC. Its protein is CSARAFPGQGPYF.

In this sample, this clonotype turned up a few times. The chain carries TRBV10-3 and TRBJ2-1; TRBD2 matches at 9 bases. CDR3 size: 11 residues. In germline, CDR1 is ENHRY, CDR2 SYGVKD. V trimming: 11 bases; J trimming: 9 bases; junction bases outside the gene matches: 5. The CDR3 region is CAAGGVVEQFF. CDR3 bases: TGTGCCGCGGGGGGGGTGGTTGAGCAGTTCTTC.

This clonotype was picked up many times. CDR3 in amino acids: CSETSGGADTQYF. DNA for the CDR3: TGCAGTGAGACTAGCGGGGGGGCAGATACGCAGTATTTT. This chain connects TRBV20-1 to TRBJ2-3; 14 positions agree with TRBD2. The germline V gene has CDR1 DFQATT and CDR2 SNEGSKA (reference sequence). V trimming: 7 bases; J trimming: 4 bases; junction bases outside the gene matches: 1. CDR3 size: 13 residues.

This clonotype has a handful of counts. The chain employs TRBV30 and TRBJ1-1; 8 bases agree with TRBD1. V was clipped by 2 bases and J by 4 bases; unmatched bases: 6. Germline assignment: CDR1 GTSNPN and CDR2 SVGIG (reference sequence). The CDR3 extends over 14 amino acids. CDR3 nucleotides: TGTGCCTGGAGTACGGACAGGGCTTTCACTGAAGCTTTCTTT. The encoded protein is CAWSTDRAFTEAFF.

This clonotype has ten or more counts. The chain employs TRBV5-8 and TRBJ2-3; maybe TRBD2 (6 bases). Trimming removed 4 bases from V and 6 bases from J, with 18 bases in between. The CDR3 consists of 15 residues. Germline CDR1 SGHTS, CDR2 YDEGEE. Here the CDR3 DNA reads TGTGCCAGCAGCATGCCGGGACTCCCATTGGATACGCAGTATTTT. Its translation: CASSMPGLPLDTQYF. Drawing the rest from reference TRBV5-8 and TRBJ2-3, the complete variable domain is EAGVTQSPTHLIKTRGQQATLRCSPISGHTSVYWYQQALGLGLQFLLWYDEGEERNRGNFPPRFSGRQFPNYSSELNVNALELEDSALYLCASSMPGLPLDTQYFGPGTRLTVL.

This clonotype was observed once. This chain connects TRBV7-9 to TRBJ2-1, with 11 bases fitting TRBD2. Germline lookup yields CDR1 SEHNR and CDR2 FQNEAQ (reference sequence). V lost 1 base and J lost 10; bases outside the gene matches: 3. This CDR3 has 14 amino acids. The CDR3 loop is CASSLVSSGGEQFF. The CDR3 DNA reads as TGTGCCAGCAGCTTAGTTTCTAGCGGGGGGGAGCAGTTCTTC.

There are many counts of this clonotype. This chain links TRBV11-3 with TRBJ1-1; no clear D. Germline loops: CDR1 SGHNT, CDR2 YENEEA. The CDR3 runs to 12 residues. The V gene lost 7 bases and the J gene lost 4 bases, with 10 bases spanning the gap. The CDR3 DNA reads as TGTGCCAGCACTATGGGAATCACTGAAGCTTTCTTT. Translating it yields CASTMGITEAFF. Supplemented by reference TRBV11-3 and TRBJ1-1, the full variable domain reads EAGVVQSPRYKIIEKKQPVAFWCNPISGHNTLYWYLQNLGQGPELLIRYENEEAVDDSQLPKDRFSAERLKGVDSTLKIQPAELGDSAVYLCASTMGITEAFFGQGTRLTVV.

This clonotype was recorded at least ten times. As DNA, the CDR3 is TGCAGTGCTAGAGATCCCCCACGGCGGTCCTACGAGCAGTACTTC. Translating it yields CSARDPPRRSYEQYF. V gene TRBV20-1 combines with J gene TRBJ2-7; no definite D call. Looked up from germline, CDR1 is DFQATT and CDR2 is SNEGSKA (reference sequence). The CDR3 loop spans 15 amino acids. Trimming stripped 0 bases from V and 1 base from J, with 13 bases between.

The table lists this clonotype with many counts. Here the CDR3 reads CASSYGGNEQFF. In nucleotides, the CDR3 is TGTGCCAGCAGTTACGGGGGTAATGAGCAGTTCTTC. This sequence joins TRBV28 and TRBJ2-1, with D possibly being TRBD2 (6 bases). The CDR3 extends over 12 amino acids. Germline CDR1 and CDR2: MDHEN and SYDVKM. V lost 4 bases and J 7 bases, leaving 8 bases between the germline ends.

This clonotype appeared many times. The V gene is TRBV2, the J gene TRBJ2-4; tentatively, D is TRBD1 or TRBD2 (5 bases each). This CDR3 has 17 amino acids. Trimming took off 5 bases at V and 0 bases at J, with 17 bases between the two ends. The germline V gene has CDR1 SNHLY and CDR2 FYNNEI. The CDR3 protein is CASSTEDSGLAKNIQYF. As DNA, the CDR3 is TGTGCCAGCAGTACCGAAGACAGCGGATTAGCCAAAAACATTCAGTACTTC.

The chain's CDR3 is CASKMTGENQPQHF. As DNA, the CDR3 is TGTGCCAGCAAGATGACAGGGGAAAATCAGCCCCAGCATTTT. The chain recombines TRBV2 with TRBJ1-5, with 8 bases lining up with TRBD1. The germline V gene has CDR1 SNHLY and CDR2 FYNNEI. V was pared by 7 bases and J by 4 bases, with 6 bases of the junction left unmatched. The CDR3 length is 14 residues.

This rearrangement joins TRBV10-1 to TRBJ2-7; TRBD2 aligns across 12 bases. The CDR3 totals 15 residues. Germline V CDR1 and CDR2: WNHNN, SYGVQD (reference sequence). Unmatched junction bases numbered 0, after V lost 0 bases and J lost 3 bases. CDR3 loop: CASSESTSGSYEQYF. In DNA form, the CDR3 reads TGCGCCAGCAGTGAGTCGACTAGCGGGAGCTACGAGCAGTACTTC.

This clonotype showed up just a few times. The gene calls are TRBV29-1 and TRBJ2-7; possibly TRBD2 for D (6 bases). Germline loops: CDR1 SQVTM, CDR2 ANQGSEA. This CDR3 is built from 14 residues. The V end was cut by 4 bases, the J end by 1 base, with 14 bases between. The CDR3 is CSVVSGEWSYEQYF. The CDR3 bases are TGCAGCGTTGTGTCGGGAGAGTGGTCCTACGAGCAGTACTTC.

V usage is TRBV24-1 and J usage is TRBJ1-1; maybe TRBD1 (5 bases). CDR1 and CDR2 from the germline V gene are KGHDR and SFDVKD. V lost 4 bases and J lost 5, with 10 bases in between. This CDR3 region has 13 residues. Here the CDR3 reads CATSEQGWTEAFF. The DNA for the CDR3 is TGTGCCACCAGTGAGCAGGGTTGGACTGAAGCTTTCTTT.

As for this clonotype: Being one base from a much bigger clone, this may be a read error. As DNA, the CDR3 is TGTGCCAGCAGCCCATTCCCTAGCGGCTACAATGAGCAGTACTTC. It translates to CASSPFPSGYNEQYF. The chain recombines TRBV3-1 with TRBJ2-7; 7 nucleotides match TRBD2. Per the germline V gene, CDR1 is LGHDT and CDR2 is YNNKEL (reference sequence). The CDR3 contains 15 residues. The V gene end was trimmed by 4 bases and the J gene end by 7 bases; junction bases not matched to a gene: 13.

In this sample, this clonotype turned up many times. The V and J genes are TRBV6-2 or TRBV6-3 and TRBJ2-1; 7 bases line up with TRBD2. The CDR3 covers 16 residues. Germline-derived CDR1 and CDR2 are MNHEY and SVGEGT. The V segment lost 5 bases and the J segment 7 bases; nucleotides outside the gene matches: 14. CDR3 sequence: CASSEYGAGRRNEQFF. The CDR3 nucleotides read TGTGCCAGCAGTGAGTACGGGGCCGGGAGGAGGAATGAGCAGTTCTTC.

This clonotype was observed a handful of times. This rearrangement joins TRBV30 to TRBJ1-4, with D possibly being TRBD1 (5 bases). Trimming cost V 5 bases and J 8 bases, with 9 bases left between them. Germline V lookup: CDR1 GTSNPN, CDR2 SVGIG (reference sequence). This CDR3 comprises 11 residues. This chain's CDR3 is CAWGGEEKLFF. The CDR3 nucleotides are TGTGCCTGGGGGGGGGAAGAAAAACTGTTTTTT.

This clonotype was detected a few times. The genes are TRBV20-1 and TRBJ2-7; tentatively, D is TRBD2 (6 bases). Germline loops: CDR1 DFQATT, CDR2 SNEGSKA (reference sequence). The CDR3 has 15 amino acids. V was trimmed by 6 bases and J by 0 bases, leaving 18 bases between them. This CDR3 is CSAHLSGGDSYEQYF. In DNA, the CDR3 is TGCAGTGCCCATTTGTCTGGCGGGGACTCCTACGAGCAGTACTTC.

In this sample, this clonotype turned up a few times. The V gene is TRBV9, the J gene TRBJ2-7, with TRBD2 matching 8 bases. The germline gives CDR1 SGDLS, CDR2 YYNGEE. The CDR3 has 14 amino acids. J gave up 5 bases and V 7 bases, and 11 bases lay outside the gene matches. CDR3 region: CASARASGSHEQYF. CDR3 nucleotide sequence: TGTGCCAGCGCCCGGGCGAGCGGGAGCCACGAGCAGTACTTC. The variable domain in full, completed from reference TRBV9 and TRBJ2-7, reads DSGVTQTPKHLITATGQRVTLRCSPRSGDLSVYWYQQSLDQGLQFLIQYYNGEERAKGNILERFSAQQFPDLHSELNLSSLELGDSALYFCASARASGSHEQYFGPGTRLTVT.

This clonotype was counted at least ten times. V is TRBV20-1 and J is TRBJ2-5, with no clear D. This CDR3 is built from 11 residues. Trimming pared 5 bases from V and 5 bases from J, leaving 9 bases between. CDR1 is DFQATT, CDR2 SNEGSKA, per germline (reference sequence). The CDR3 region has the DNA TGCAGTGCTTTGAAAGTGGAGACCCAGTACTTC. Translated: CSALKVETQYF.

This clonotype occurred many times. The chain links TRBV2 to TRBJ1-5, with D possibly being TRBD1 (5 bases). This CDR3 contains 14 residues. Germline lookup yields CDR1 SNHLY and CDR2 FYNNEI. V lost 7 bases and J 0 bases, leaving 10 bases between the germline ends. CDR3 sequence: CASTRTPSNQPQHF. CDR3 in DNA: TGTGCCAGCACGCGGACACCTAGCAATCAGCCCCAGCATTTT.

This clonotype appeared many times. The chain combines TRBV27 with TRBJ2-3, with D perhaps matching TRBD2 (5 bases). CDR1 and CDR2 (germline): MNHEY, SMNVEV (reference sequence). This CDR3 has 14 residues. With 7 bases removed from V and 2 bases from J, the gap between germline ends came to 13 bases. The CDR3 region has the DNA TGTGCCAGCAAACCGGGATTATACACAGATACGCAGTATTTT. Its protein product is CASKPGLYTDTQYF.